The 12 T cell receptor beta chains reported below all come from one sample, sequenced in a study of cytomegalovirus exposure and HLA in healthy donors. The PCR used 60 Vbeta and 13 Jbeta primers. Using immunoSEQ multiplex PCR, the repertoire was profiled, and TCRdb retains in-frame clones only, with some absent. The repertoire includes about 160,000 clones, approximately 81% of them detected once, and around 1.3% sits in the top ten. The sample consisted of PBMCs. All receptors come from a man aged 50 to 59 in good health and CMV-seropositive.

The DNA of the CDR3 is TGTGCCAGTAGTGCGGGGACAGGGTCTAACTATGGCTACACCTTC. Its protein product is CASSAGTGSNYGYTF. The J gene is TRBJ1-2, the V gene TRBV19; TRBD1 matches at 9 bases. The CDR3 length is 15 residues. The ends lost 5 bases at V and 0 bases at J; junction bases unmatched: 4. From germline, CDR1 is LNHDA and CDR2 SQIVND (reference sequence).

V and J are TRBV28 and TRBJ2-5; D is ambiguous. The V gene's germline CDR1 is MDHEN and CDR2 SYDVKM. This CDR3 has 12 amino acids. V was clipped by 4 bases and J by 6 bases, with 9 bases between them. This CDR3 reads CASSSGLQTQYF. The CDR3, as DNA: TGTGCCAGCAGTTCCGGGTTGCAGACCCAGTACTTC.

This clone was detected a few times. V gene TRBV25-1 combines with J gene TRBJ1-2; 9 bases match TRBD1. J was trimmed by 3 bases and V by 4 bases; bases with no gene match: 0. The CDR3 has 13 amino acids. Germline-derived CDR1 and CDR2 are MGHDK and SYGVNS. CDR3: CASSGQGDYGYTF. In DNA form, the CDR3 reads TGTGCCAGCAGTGGACAGGGGGACTATGGCTACACCTTC.

This clone was found a few times. This chain joins TRBV5-6 and TRBJ2-5; D gene uncertain. Germline CDR1 and CDR2: SGHDT and YYEEEE. Trimming cost V 4 bases and J 7 bases, with 8 bases left between them. CDR3 length: 11 residues. CDR3 residues: CASSTVGTQYF. In DNA, the CDR3 is TGTGCCAGCAGCACTGTTGGGACCCAGTACTTC.

The chain links TRBV14 to TRBJ2-1; TRBD2 matches at 11 bases. The length of the CDR3 is 18 residues. Germline CDR1 and CDR2: SGHDN and FVKESK. The J segment lost 9 bases and the V segment lost 0 bases, leaving 13 bases of the junction unmatched. CDR3 nucleotides: TGTGCCAGCAGCCAAGACGCTACTAGCGGGAGAAGGCTGGGTGAGCAGTTCTTC. This encodes CASSQDATSGRRLGEQFF.

Remarks on this clone: Other DNA sequences in the sample encode the same CDR3. This chain joins TRBV18 and TRBJ1-1, with TRBD1 identical over 7 bases. The V gene end was trimmed by 4 bases and the J gene end by 5 bases; junction bases not matched to a gene: 4. Germline V gene lookup returns CDR1 KGHSH and CDR2 LQKENI. CDR3 length: 13 residues. As DNA, the CDR3 is TGTGCCAGCTCACGGGGACAGAATACTGAAGCTTTCTTT. Translating gives CASSRGQNTEAFF. The variable domain in full, with the rest retrieved from reference TRBV18 and TRBJ1-1, is NAGVMQNPRHLVRRRGQEARLRCSPMKGHSHVYWYRQLPEEGLKFMVYLQKENIIDESGMPKERFSAEFPKEGPSILRIQQVVRGDSAAYFCASSRGQNTEAFFGQGTRLTVV.

The rearrangement joins TRBV29-1 to TRBJ2-5, with D unclear. Germline-derived CDR1 and CDR2 are SQVTM and ANQGSEA. Between the trimmed V and J ends, which lost 6 bases and 5 bases, there was a span of 28 bases. The CDR3 runs to 17 residues. The CDR3 sequence is CSVAIRMAVQYGETQYF. The CDR3 bases are TGCAGCGTCGCAATCCGAATGGCGGTGCAGTATGGGGAGACCCAGTACTTC.

The gene calls are TRBV18 and TRBJ1-3; the D gene is possibly TRBD1 (5 bases). Germline CDR1 KGHSH, CDR2 LQKENI. Trimming stripped 5 bases from V and 2 bases from J, with 13 bases between. The CDR3 runs to 15 residues. The DNA for the CDR3 is TGTGCCAGCTCAGTTACGGACACTCCTGGAAACACCATATATTTT. Residues: CASSVTDTPGNTIYF.

The chain links TRBV2 to TRBJ1-1; no definite D call. The germline CDR1 and CDR2 sequences are SNHLY and FYNNEI. V gave up 8 bases and J gave up 1 base, with 11 bases separating them. The CDR3 is 13 residues long. CDR3 amino acids: CASLQEGNTEAFF. CDR3 sequence (DNA): TGTGCCAGCCTCCAAGAGGGGAACACTGAAGCTTTCTTT.

The V and J genes are TRBV7-9 and TRBJ1-3, with D possibly matching TRBD1 (6 bases). The V and J ends lost 5 bases and 7 bases respectively, with 24 bases between them. This CDR3 has 17 residues. Germline V gene lookup returns CDR1 SEHNR and CDR2 FQNEAQ (reference sequence). In DNA, the CDR3 is TGTGCCAGCAGCCTACCGACAGGCCCCAGAAGAGGGAACACCATATATTTT. This encodes CASSLPTGPRRGNTIYF.

V gene TRBV11-1 combines with J gene TRBJ2-1; 10 bases line up with TRBD2. The CDR3 is 15 residues long. Germline-derived CDR1 and CDR2 are SGHAT and FQDESV (reference sequence). Losses at the gene ends were 10 bases for V and 5 bases for J; bases not matched to a gene: 11. CDR3: CATTSGLAEHNEQFF. Here the CDR3 DNA reads TGTGCCACCACTTCCGGACTAGCGGAGCACAATGAGCAGTTCTTC.

This rearrangement joins TRBV5-1 to TRBJ2-1, with 10 positions matching TRBD2. The V segment lost 3 bases and the J segment 3 bases; nucleotides outside the gene matches: 6. The CDR3 has 16 amino acids. In germline, CDR1 is SGHRS, CDR2 YFSETQ. The CDR3 bases are TGCGCCAGCAGCTCCCTACTAGCGGGGAGCTACAATGAGCAGTTCTTC. It specifies CASSSLLAGSYNEQFF.